A single sample is the source of the 27 T cell receptor beta chains below, sequenced in a study of T cell repertoires in cytomegalovirus infection. TCRdb recomputed calls from the reads with MiXCR, one row per CDR3 protein. The sample has roughly 310,000 distinct CDR3 sequences, about a sixth seen once. Sequenced sample: PBMCs. Receptors originate from a human donor in good health (CMV status not recorded). Some clones in this sample may be carry-over from other donors' samples.

The chain is built from TRBV6-5 and TRBJ2-1, with no clear D. This CDR3 has 13 residues. Germline CDR1 is MNHEY and CDR2 is SVGAGI. The ends were cut back, 6 bases at V and 4 bases at J, with 10 bases in the middle. DNA of the CDR3: TGTGCCAGCAGCCGACGGAATTACAATGAGCAGTTCTTC. Protein sequence: CASSRRNYNEQFF.

This clonotype occurred many times. The rearrangement joins TRBV20-1 to TRBJ2-3, with D uncertain. Germline-derived CDR1 and CDR2 are DFQATT and SNEGSKA (reference sequence). The CDR3 has 12 amino acids. The V end was cut by 7 bases, the J end by 2 bases, with 10 bases between. For the CDR3, the DNA is TGCAGTGTGGGCTTTATCACAGATACGCAGTATTTT. This encodes CSVGFITDTQYF.

This clonotype has ten or more counts. The chain has TRBV6-1 and TRBJ2-1; 12 bases fit TRBD2. V shed 7 bases, J shed 4 bases, and the junction held 8 bases outside the gene matches. The CDR3 is 16 residues long. Germline CDR1 MNHNS, CDR2 SASEGT. The CDR3 bases are TGTGCCAGCAAAGGACTAGCGGGGCAAATTTACAATGAGCAGTTCTTC. Translated, it gives CASKGLAGQIYNEQFF.

The V and J genes are TRBV27 and TRBJ1-1, with TRBD1 matching over 9 bases. Losses at the gene ends were 7 bases for V and 5 bases for J; bases not matched to a gene: 8. CDR1 and CDR2 (germline): MNHEY, SMNVEV (reference sequence). This CDR3 spans 14 amino acids. The CDR3 region is CASKKGQGGTEAFF. CDR3 coding DNA: TGTGCCAGCAAAAAGGGACAGGGCGGGACTGAAGCTTTCTTT.

This clonotype was counted only a few times. At one end, the junction sequence differs from germline, possibly due to a read error. The rearrangement uses TRBV5-3 and TRBJ2-3; D may be TRBD1 (6 bases). TRBV5-3 is marked as an open reading frame, function uncertain. The CDR3 has 16 residues. The CDR3 nucleotides are TGTGCCAGCAGCTCAGGACAGCGAACTAGCACAGATACGCAGTATTTT. Translating gives CASSSGQRTSTDTQYF.

This clonotype showed up many times. The rearrangement links TRBV6-5 to TRBJ2-7; D uncertain. Germline V gene lookup returns CDR1 MNHEY and CDR2 SVGAGI. The CDR3 is 11 residues long. Between the trimmed V and J ends, which lost 8 bases and 0 bases, there was a span of 5 bases. CDR3 DNA sequence: TGTGCCAGCGGGGACTCCTACGAGCAGTACTTC. As protein: CASGDSYEQYF.

This clonotype turned up a few times. The genes are TRBV19 and TRBJ1-6; the D gene is possibly TRBD1 (6 bases). The germline V gene has CDR1 LNHDA and CDR2 SQIVND (reference sequence). Trimming took 6 bases from V and 7 from J, leaving 16 bases between them. CDR3 size: 15 residues. CDR3 DNA: TGTGCCAGTAGAGGGAGACAGGACGTAAATTCACCCCTCCACTTT. As protein: CASRGRQDVNSPLHF.

The chain is built from TRBV20-1 and TRBJ2-3; TRBD2 might be the D (5 bases). This CDR3 region has 15 residues. Looked up from germline, CDR1 is DFQATT and CDR2 is SNEGSKA (reference sequence). V gave up 4 bases and J gave up 1 base, with 15 bases separating them. The CDR3 DNA reads as TGCAGTGCTAAAATAGGCGGGCGCCGCACAGATACGCAGTATTTT. It codes for CSAKIGGRRTDTQYF.

In its sample, this clonotype was seen many times. The chain recombines TRBV7-2 with TRBJ2-3; 12 nucleotides agree with TRBD2. CDR1 and CDR2 (germline): SGHTA, FQGNSA. The CDR3 runs to 19 residues. V shed 5 bases and J 4 bases; nucleotides not matched to a gene: 16. The CDR3 loop reads CASSPRSLAGGHRPDTQYF. CDR3 coding DNA: TGTGCCAGCAGCCCCAGGTCCCTAGCGGGGGGGCATCGACCAGATACGCAGTATTTT.

The chain is built from TRBV5-4 and TRBJ2-7, with D perhaps TRBD1 or TRBD2 (5 bases each). Germline V gives CDR1 SGHNT, CDR2 YYREEE (reference sequence). Trimming stripped 3 bases from V and 3 bases from J, with 19 bases between. The CDR3 length is 16 residues. Written as DNA, the CDR3 is TGTGCCAGCAGCTACTTACCGGGACGCCGAGGCTACGAGCAGTACTTC. Translated: CASSYLPGRRGYEQYF.

This CDR3 is CASSWERHTQYF. The CDR3 DNA follows: TGTGCCAGCAGTTGGGAGCGACATACGCAGTATTTT. This chain links TRBV12-3 or TRBV12-4 with TRBJ2-3; weak D call: TRBD2 (5 bases). Trimming removed 4 bases from V and 7 bases from J, with 9 bases in between. The CDR3 runs 12 residues.

There are many counts of this clonotype. Here the CDR3 DNA reads TGTGCCAGCAGTGGTCGCTTCCTGACGGAGGTTCCCTACGAGCAGTACTTC. Amino acids: CASSGRFLTEVPYEQYF. The chain is built from TRBV28 and TRBJ2-7, with D tentatively TRBD2 (5 bases). Germline CDR1 and CDR2: MDHEN and SYDVKM. V was cut by 5 bases and J by 2 bases, with 22 bases left in between. CDR3 size: 17 residues.

The chain is built from TRBV2 and TRBJ1-6; D might be TRBD1 (6 bases). The germline V gene has CDR1 SNHLY and CDR2 FYNNEI. The CDR3 contains 14 residues. V lost 5 bases to trimming and J lost 15 bases, with 20 bases between them. The CDR3 DNA reads TGTGCCAGCAGTCCAGAACTGATAACAGGGCTCCTCCACTTT. Translation gives CASSPELITGLLHF. The full variable domain, with the rest looked up from reference TRBV2 and TRBJ1-6, is EPEVTQTPSHQVTQMGQEVILRCVPISNHLYFYWYRQILGQKVEFLVSFYNNEISEKSEIFDDQFSVERPDGSNFTLKIRSTKLEDSAMYFCASSPELITGLLHFGNGTRLTVT.

This chain uses TRBV3-1 with TRBJ2-7; D possibly corresponds to TRBD1 (6 bases). Germline assignment: CDR1 LGHDT and CDR2 YNNKEL (reference sequence). The CDR3 runs 15 residues. Trimming stripped 4 bases from V and 6 bases from J, with 19 bases between. Written as DNA, the CDR3 is TGTGCCAGCAGCCGGACGTACAGGGTTGGTGGCGAGCAGTACTTC. Translated, it gives CASSRTYRVGGEQYF.

The chain joins TRBV5-6 to TRBJ2-3, with TRBD1 matching 9 bases. The CDR3 is made up of 16 amino acids. With 0 bases clipped from V and 5 bases from J, the junction kept 7 bases outside the gene matches. Germline CDR1 SGHDT, CDR2 YYEEEE. The CDR3 sequence: CASSLVRDRDVDTQYF. The CDR3 DNA reads as TGTGCCAGCAGCTTGGTCCGGGACAGGGATGTAGATACGCAGTATTTT.

The J gene is TRBJ2-1, the V gene TRBV20-1, with TRBD2 identical over 15 bases. This CDR3 has 19 amino acids. With V trimmed by 5 bases and J by 0 bases, 11 bases remained unmatched. Germline V gives CDR1 DFQATT, CDR2 SNEGSKA (reference sequence). CDR3 amino acids: CSAAPPGLAGGNSYNEQFF. The CDR3 coding sequence is TGCAGTGCTGCGCCTCCGGGACTAGCGGGGGGCAACTCCTACAATGAGCAGTTCTTC.

This clonotype has at least ten counts. The chain joins TRBV7-2 to TRBJ2-7, with D unclear. The CDR3 has 14 residues. Trimming shortened V by 1 base and J by 2 bases, and 9 bases separated the two germline ends. Germline-derived CDR1 and CDR2 are SGHTA and FQGNSA. The CDR3 spells CASSLGLRTYEQYF. The CDR3 DNA follows: TGTGCCAGCAGCTTAGGACTGCGAACCTACGAGCAGTACTTC. The complete variable domain, with remaining parts taken from reference TRBV7-2 and TRBJ2-7, reads GAGVSQSPSNKVTEKGKDVELRCDPISGHTALYWYRQSLGQGLEFLIYFQGNSAPDKSGLPSDRFSAERTGGSVSTLTIQRTQQEDSAVYLCASSLGLRTYEQYFGPGTRLTVT.

The chain combines TRBV27 with TRBJ1-1, with TRBD1 as a possible D gene (5 bases). CDR1 and CDR2 from the germline V gene are MNHEY and SMNVEV (reference sequence). Trimming removed 2 bases at V and 4 bases at J, with 14 bases between. This CDR3 contains 15 residues. The DNA for the CDR3 is TGTGCCAGCAGTTTACAGTCAGGGTTTTTCACTGAAGCTTTCTTT. Amino acids: CASSLQSGFFTEAFF.

This clonotype was seen at least ten times. The chain has TRBV7-2 and TRBJ2-7; the match to TRBD2 covers 12 bases. The CDR3 runs 15 residues. V was pared by 5 bases and J by 4 bases, with 6 bases of the junction left unmatched. CDR1 SGHTA and CDR2 FQGNSA come from the germline V gene. The CDR3 region is CASSPGLAGMYEQYF. Written as DNA, the CDR3 is TGTGCCAGCAGCCCCGGACTAGCGGGGATGTACGAGCAGTACTTC.

This clonotype was detected many times. V usage is TRBV2 and J usage is TRBJ2-2; TRBD1 matches 7 bases. V shed 6 bases and J 0 bases; nucleotides not matched to a gene: 1. CDR3 length: 14 amino acids. Per the germline V gene, CDR1 is SNHLY and CDR2 is FYNNEI. The CDR3 nucleotides read TGTGCCAGCAGCCAGGGGGCGAACACCGGGGAGCTGTTTTTT. Translating it yields CASSQGANTGELFF.

The chain links TRBV28 to TRBJ1-5; D not certain. Germline CDR1 MDHEN, CDR2 SYDVKM. Trimming removed 5 bases at V and 1 base at J, with 12 bases between. The CDR3 runs 15 residues. CDR3 sequence (DNA): TGTGCCAGCAGTCTATTCGGGTGGAGCAATCAGCCCCAGCATTTT. As protein: CASSLFGWSNQPQHF.

This clonotype was seen many times. The chain has TRBV6-5 and TRBJ2-3; D might be TRBD1 (5 bases). V lost 2 bases, J lost 0 bases, and 9 bases lay in between. Germline-derived CDR1 and CDR2 are MNHEY and SVGAGI. The CDR3 is made up of 15 amino acids. The CDR3 spells CASSYGGASTDTQYF. CDR3 coding DNA: TGTGCCAGCAGTTACGGTGGGGCTAGCACAGATACGCAGTATTTT.

This chain uses TRBV28 with TRBJ2-5, with 7 positions matching TRBD1. After removal of 6 bases from V and 9 bases from J, the junction contained 13 bases not matched to a gene. The CDR3 contains 14 residues. Per germline, CDR1 MDHEN and CDR2 SYDVKM. The DNA for the CDR3 is TGTGCCAGCAGATCCGGGACAGAAAGAGTAGCCCAGTACTTC. It specifies CASRSGTERVAQYF.

This clonotype was observed a handful of times. V and J are TRBV6-1 and TRBJ2-6; a weak D match, TRBD1 (6 bases). This CDR3 spans 17 amino acids. V lost 6 bases and J 0 bases, leaving 15 bases between the germline ends. The V gene's germline CDR1 is MNHNS and CDR2 SASEGT. The CDR3 loop reads CASRQLQGTSGANVLTF. In DNA form, the CDR3 reads TGTGCCAGCAGACAACTTCAGGGGACCTCTGGGGCCAACGTCCTGACTTTC.

This clonotype appeared many times. The chain links TRBV28 to TRBJ2-5; D tentatively fits TRBD1 or TRBD2 (6 bases each). The CDR3 is 15 residues long. Trimming left V 2 bases short and J 0 bases short, with 10 bases between. Germline-derived CDR1 and CDR2 are MDHEN and SYDVKM. The CDR3 spells CASSLRGRYQETQYF. The DNA of the CDR3 is TGTGCCAGCAGTTTAAGGGGGAGGTACCAAGAGACCCAGTACTTC.

The chain joins TRBV18 to TRBJ2-3; tentatively, D is TRBD1 (5 bases). The CDR3 spans 14 residues. V was trimmed by 3 bases and J by 8 bases, leaving 15 bases between them. Germline V gives CDR1 KGHSH, CDR2 LQKENI. The CDR3 spells CASSPGRVSRTQYF. The CDR3 DNA reads TGTGCCAGCTCACCGGGGCGCGTTTCTCGTACGCAGTATTTT.

This clonotype has a count of ten or more. The J gene is TRBJ2-7, the V gene TRBV10-3; possible D gene TRBD1, 6 bases. Trimming removed 6 bases from V and 0 bases from J, with 12 bases in between. There are 14 residues in the CDR3. Germline CDR1 ENHRY, CDR2 SYGVKD. In nucleotides, the CDR3 is TGTGCCATCAGCGAAGGACAGTTCTCCTACGAGCAGTACTTC. As protein: CAISEGQFSYEQYF.